This T cell receptor (beta chain) was documented in a study of control samples from healthy donors and cancer patients. Data came from immunoSEQ multiplex PCR; TCRdb stores just in-frame clones and leaves some out. Of more than 50,000 clones detected, 70% to 90% appear once; the ten largest clones hold roughly 6%. CDR3 length: 13 residues. Trimming took off 5 bases at V and 0 bases at J, with 7 bases between the two ends. Germline CDR1 is SGHTA and CDR2 is FQGNSA. This clonotype was obtained from a man in his forties in good health. The chain couples TRBV7-2 to TRBJ2-5, with D maybe TRBD1 (6 bases). The material sequenced was blood. This chain's CDR3 is CASSRQDQETQYF. The DNA for the CDR3 is TGTGCCAGCAGCAGACAGGACCAAGAGACCCAGTACTTC. The full variable domain, completed using reference TRBV7-2 and TRBJ2-5, is GAGVSQSPSNKVTEKGKDVELRCDPISGHTALYWYRQSLGQGLEFLIYFQGNSAPDKSGLPSDRFSAERTGGSVSTLTIQRTQQEDSAVYLCASSRQDQETQYFGPGTRLLVL.